This entry lists 14 T cell receptor beta chains sequenced from one sample in a study of blood T cell repertoires in COVID-19. The table came from immunoSEQ multiplex PCR; TCRdb's copy has only in-frame clones and leaves some out. Of over 300,000 clones in the sample, around nine tenths were seen once. Input material: PBMCs or T cells enriched from blood (not recorded which). These receptors were obtained from a woman in her thirties who had recovered from COVID-19.

This clone was found once. The chain links TRBV7-9 to TRBJ1-1, with unresolved D. This CDR3 is 12 amino acids long. V was trimmed by 2 bases and J by 4 bases, leaving 5 bases between them. Germline CDR1 reads SEHNR; CDR2 reads FQNEAQ (reference sequence). CDR3 DNA sequence: TGTGCCAGCAGCTTATCCGGCACTGAAGCTTTCTTT. Protein sequence: CASSLSGTEAFF.

The chain carries TRBV19 and TRBJ1-5; a possible D gene is TRBD1 (5 bases). V shed 5 bases and J shed 7 bases, with 9 bases lying between them. The CDR3 totals 12 residues. Germline lookup yields CDR1 LNHDA and CDR2 SQIVND (reference sequence). The CDR3 DNA is TGTGCCAGTAGTTCAGGGAACCAGCCCCAGCATTTT. It is translated as CASSSGNQPQHF.

The chain has TRBV19 and TRBJ2-7, with 9 positions matching TRBD1. Germline CDR1 reads LNHDA; CDR2 reads SQIVND (reference sequence). This CDR3 has 15 amino acids. V trimming: 3 bases; J trimming: 6 bases; junction bases outside the gene matches: 9. CDR3 sequence reads: CASSIGTGLLLEQYF. The CDR3, as DNA: TGTGCCAGTAGTATTGGGACAGGGCTTTTGCTCGAGCAGTACTTC.

V and J are TRBV30 and TRBJ1-2; 8 bases are a match to TRBD1. This CDR3 comprises 12 residues. V dropped 5 bases and J dropped 7; count of bases not matched to a gene: 6. Per germline, CDR1 GTSNPN and CDR2 SVGIG (reference sequence). CDR3 in DNA: TGTGCCTGGGGACAGGGAAACGGTGGCTACACCTTC. Encoded protein: CAWGQGNGGYTF.

This clone was observed a few times. The chain couples TRBV19 to TRBJ2-5, with TRBD1 identical over 11 bases. The germline gives CDR1 LNHDA, CDR2 SQIVND (reference sequence). This CDR3 region has 14 residues. Germline trimming cut 6 bases from V and 5 bases from J; bases unmatched to any gene: 5. In nucleotides, the CDR3 is TGTGCCAGTAGGCGGACAGGGGGCGAGGAGACCCAGTACTTC. This gives the protein CASRRTGGEETQYF.

The chain is built from TRBV5-4 and TRBJ2-7; 7 bases agree with TRBD1. After removal of 9 bases from V and 3 bases from J, the junction contained 3 bases not matched to a gene. Germline loops: CDR1 SGHNT, CDR2 YYREEE (reference sequence). The CDR3 runs 11 residues. CDR3 nucleotide sequence: TGTGCCACCGGGACAGACTACGAGCAGTACTTC. Protein sequence: CATGTDYEQYF.

V and J are TRBV3-1 (or the pseudogene TRBV3-2) and TRBJ1-5; D is possibly TRBD1 (6 bases). V was clipped by 5 bases and J by 2 bases, with 7 bases between them. The CDR3 has 13 amino acids. The germline gives CDR1 LGHDT, CDR2 YNNKEL (reference sequence). The CDR3 here is CASSYRGNQPQHF. The CDR3 DNA is TGTGCCAGCAGCTACAGGGGCAATCAGCCCCAGCATTTT.

The gene calls are TRBV7-2 and TRBJ1-5, with 8 bases identical to TRBD1. Germline V gene data show CDR1 as SGHTA and CDR2 as FQGNSA. The length of the CDR3 is 15 residues. Trimming took 5 bases from V and 2 from J; bases not matched to a gene: 5. Here the CDR3 reads CASSAGGWGNQPQHF. DNA of the CDR3: TGTGCCAGCAGCGCAGGGGGCTGGGGCAATCAGCCCCAGCATTTT.

The chain carries TRBV6-5 and TRBJ1-5, with TRBD1 matching over 7 bases. This CDR3 is built from 14 residues. V dropped 6 bases and J dropped 6; count of bases not matched to a gene: 8. Germline CDR1 MNHEY, CDR2 SVGAGI. The CDR3 DNA reads as TGTGCCAGCAGACCCACAGGGGTAGGTCAGCCCCAGCATTTT. It yields the protein CASRPTGVGQPQHF.

The table lists this clone with a count of one. The chain is built from TRBV19 and TRBJ1-1, with TRBD1 identical over 8 bases. The germline gives CDR1 LNHDA, CDR2 SQIVND (reference sequence). The CDR3 spans 10 residues. With 6 bases clipped from V and 10 bases from J, the junction kept 1 base outside the gene matches. The CDR3 loop reads CASRGTGAFF. CDR3 nucleotides: TGTGCCAGTAGGGGGACAGGAGCTTTCTTT.

The J gene is TRBJ2-1, the V gene TRBV30, with 7 bases fitting TRBD1. This CDR3 is built from 13 residues. J lost 8 bases, V lost 2 bases, and 6 bases had no gene match. CDR1 is GTSNPN, CDR2 SVGIG, per germline (reference sequence). The CDR3 bases are TGTGCCTGGAGTTTCAGGGGGATTCATGAGCAGTTCTTC. Translation: CAWSFRGIHEQFF.

The V and J genes are TRBV7-9 and TRBJ2-7; possible D gene TRBD1, 5 bases. V was clipped by 5 bases and J by 1 base, with 12 bases between them. Germline assignment: CDR1 SEHNR and CDR2 FQNEAQ (reference sequence). This CDR3 contains 14 residues. DNA of the CDR3: TGTGCCAGCAGCCTCAGGGATCCATCCTACGAGCAGTACTTC. It encodes CASSLRDPSYEQYF. Full variable domain (outside the CDR3, taken from reference TRBV7-9 and TRBJ2-7): DTGVSQNPRHKITKRGQNVTFRCDPISEHNRLYWYRQTLGQGPEFLTYFQNEAQLEKSRLLSDRFSAERPKGSFSTLEIQRTEQGDSAMYLCASSLRDPSYEQYFGPGTRLTVT.

The CDR3 DNA follows: TGTGCCAGTAGCTTAGAACAGGGTCAGCCCCAGCATTTT. Amino acids: CASSLEQGQPQHF. The chain couples TRBV19 to TRBJ1-5; maybe TRBD1 (6 bases). CDR3 length equals 13 residues. In germline, CDR1 is LNHDA, CDR2 SQIVND (reference sequence). Trimming took off 6 bases at V and 6 bases at J, with 12 bases between the two ends.

The V and J genes are TRBV5-1 and TRBJ2-3; perhaps TRBD2 as D (5 bases). The germline V gene has CDR1 SGHRS and CDR2 YFSETQ. Between the trimmed V and J ends, which lost 3 bases and 4 bases, there was a span of 15 bases. The CDR3 extends over 15 amino acids. In DNA form, the CDR3 reads TGCGCCAGCAGCTCCAATTGGGTTAGCGCAGATACGCAGTATTTT. The encoded protein is CASSSNWVSADTQYF.